This T cell receptor beta chain was found in a study of blood T cells in healthy people across ages. Study-level points and caveats: Naive T cell percentage strongly correlated with TCR beta diversity.

Next came a second PCR, run for about 7 to 12 cycles, which used a sample-barcoded 5' primer along with a J-beta primer mix. TCRdb analysed the 5' RACE reads with MiXCR anew, one entry per CDR3 protein. The table records more than 1,000,000 distinct CDR3 sequences, roughly 24% of them present only once. This clonotype has a handful of counts. Its antigen remains unidentified. CDR1 is SQVTM, CDR2 ANQGSEA, per germline. CDR3 size: 13 residues. Trimming left V 4 bases short and J 6 bases short, with 12 bases between. These data were also filed under a second study, of T cells of mothers and their children. That paper notes: Primer M1S, used in the second PCR, introduced sample barcodes and 2-4 random nucleotides. Persisting microchimeric T cell clones went undetected.

This receptor was identified in a girl aged 2-9 years in good health. This chain uses TRBV29-1 with TRBJ1-4, with D possibly TRBD1 on 5 matching bases. The specimen sequenced was blood. The CDR3 nucleotides are TGCAGCGTTGGATGGGAGGGGTATGAAAAACTGTTTTTT. It is translated as CSVGWEGYEKLFF.